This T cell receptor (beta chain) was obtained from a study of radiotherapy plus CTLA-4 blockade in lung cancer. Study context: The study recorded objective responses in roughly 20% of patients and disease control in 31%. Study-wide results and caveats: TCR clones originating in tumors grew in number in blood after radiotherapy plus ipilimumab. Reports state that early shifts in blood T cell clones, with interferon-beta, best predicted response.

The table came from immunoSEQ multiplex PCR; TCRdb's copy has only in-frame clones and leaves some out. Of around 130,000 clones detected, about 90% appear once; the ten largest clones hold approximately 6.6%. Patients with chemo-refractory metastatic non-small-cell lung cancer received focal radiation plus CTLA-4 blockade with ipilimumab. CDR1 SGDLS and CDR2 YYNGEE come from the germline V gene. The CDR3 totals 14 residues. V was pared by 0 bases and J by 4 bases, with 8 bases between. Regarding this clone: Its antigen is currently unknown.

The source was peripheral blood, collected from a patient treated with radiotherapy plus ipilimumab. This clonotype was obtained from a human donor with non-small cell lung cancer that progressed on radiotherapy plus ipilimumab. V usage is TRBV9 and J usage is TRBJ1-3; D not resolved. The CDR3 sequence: CASSVEVQGNTIYF. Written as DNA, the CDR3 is TGTGCCAGCAGCGTAGAGGTCCAAGGAAACACCATATATTTT.